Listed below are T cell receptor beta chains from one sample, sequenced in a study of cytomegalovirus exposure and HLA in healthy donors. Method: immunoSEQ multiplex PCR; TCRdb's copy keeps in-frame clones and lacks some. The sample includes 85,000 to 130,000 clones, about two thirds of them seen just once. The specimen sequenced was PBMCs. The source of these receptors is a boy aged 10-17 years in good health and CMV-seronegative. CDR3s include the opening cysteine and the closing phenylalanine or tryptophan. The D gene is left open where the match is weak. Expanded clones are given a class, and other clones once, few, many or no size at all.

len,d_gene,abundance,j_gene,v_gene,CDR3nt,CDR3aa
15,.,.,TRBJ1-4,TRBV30,TGTGCCTGGAGTGTACTAAAAGGGGTTGATGAAAAACTGTTTTTT,CAWSVLKGVDEKLFF
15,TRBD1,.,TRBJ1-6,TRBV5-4,TGTGCCAGCAGCACACAGGGGGTTTTTCCTTCACCCCTCCACTTT,CASSTQGVFPSPLHF
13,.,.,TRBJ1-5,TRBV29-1,TGCAGCGTCGGAGAGGGGGGCAATCAGCCCCAGCATTTT,CSVGEGGNQPQHF
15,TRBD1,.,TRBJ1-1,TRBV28,TGTGCCAGCAGCTGGGACAGGCTCATCGCCACTGAAGCTTTCTTT,CASSWDRLIATEAFF
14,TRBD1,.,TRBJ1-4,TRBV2,TGTGCCAGCAGTGAAGGCGGAGGGGGCGAAAAACTGTTTTTT,CASSEGGGGEKLFF
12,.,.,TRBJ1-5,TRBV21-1,TGTGCCAGCAGCAAAGGAGGTCAGCCCCAGCATTTT,CASSKGGQPQHF
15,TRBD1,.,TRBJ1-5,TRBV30,TGTGCCTGGAGTGGGGGACAGGGCCTATATCAGCCCCAGCATTTT,CAWSGGQGLYQPQHF
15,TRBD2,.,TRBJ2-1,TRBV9,TGTGCCAGCACCCGTTTAGCGGGCCCCTACAATGAGCAGTTCTTC,CASTRLAGPYNEQFF
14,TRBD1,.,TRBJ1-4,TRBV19,TGTGCCAGTAGTATTGACAGGGTGGATGAAAAACTGTTTTTT,CASSIDRVDEKLFF
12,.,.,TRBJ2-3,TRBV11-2,TGTGCCAGCAGCTTAGATTCTAATACGCAGTATTTT,CASSLDSNTQYF
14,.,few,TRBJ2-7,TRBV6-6,TGTGCCAGCAGGGAGGGGACGGTGACCTACGAGCAGTACTTC,CASREGTVTYEQYF
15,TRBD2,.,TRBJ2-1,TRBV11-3,TGTGCCAGCAGCATGGAGCGGGGGGGCAACAATGAGCAGTTCTTC,CASSMERGGNNEQFF
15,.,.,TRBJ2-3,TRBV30,TGTGCCTGGAGTGTTGGCCTTTCTGGCACAGATACGCAGTATTTT,CAWSVGLSGTDTQYF
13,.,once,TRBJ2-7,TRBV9,TGTGCCAGCAGCGGACCTAGCAGCAACGAGCAGTACTTC,CASSGPSSNEQYF
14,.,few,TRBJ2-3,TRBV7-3,TGTGCCAGCAGCTTTAGGACAAGCACAGATACGCAGTATTTT,CASSFRTSTDTQYF
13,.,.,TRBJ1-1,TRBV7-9,TGTGCCAGCAGCTTACAGGGAGGTGGTGAAGCTTTCTTT,CASSLQGGGEAFF
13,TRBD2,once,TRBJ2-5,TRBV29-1,TGCAGCGTAAGCGGGGGGGTAGGAGAGACCCAGTACTTC,CSVSGGVGETQYF
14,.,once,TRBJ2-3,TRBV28,TGTGCCAGCAGGATAGCCGGCAAGGGGGATACGCAGTATTTT,CASRIAGKGDTQYF
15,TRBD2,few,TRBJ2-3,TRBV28,TGTGCCAGCTTCCAGCGGGAGGCAAGCACAGATACGCAGTATTTT,CASFQREASTDTQYF
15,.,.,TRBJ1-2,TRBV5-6,TGTGCCAGCAGCTTGGGCGGGGCCTTTTTCTATGGCTACACCTTC,CASSLGGAFFYGYTF
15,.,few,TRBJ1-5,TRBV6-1,TGTGCCAGCAGTGAAGAACAGGGCATCAATCAGCCCCAGCATTTT,CASSEEQGINQPQHF
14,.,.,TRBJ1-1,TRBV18,TGTGCCAGCTCACGCACAGATCTTCTATTGGAAGCTTTCTTT,CASSRTDLLLEAFF
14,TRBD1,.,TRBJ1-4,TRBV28,TGTGCCAGCAGTTTCGGGACAGTTAATGAAAAACTGTTTTTT,CASSFGTVNEKLFF
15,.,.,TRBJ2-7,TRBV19,TGTGCCAGTAGTACGGACTCACAGAAATCCTACGAGCAGTACTTC,CASSTDSQKSYEQYF
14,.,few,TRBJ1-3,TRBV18,TGTGCCAGCTCACCGGACAGCTCTGGAAACACCATATATTTT,CASSPDSSGNTIYF
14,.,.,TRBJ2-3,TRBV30,TGTGCCTGGAGTCGTGACAGTGACACAGATACGCAGTATTTT,CAWSRDSDTDTQYF